This T cell receptor (beta chain) is from a study of shared clonotypes between healthy human individuals. Method: immunoSEQ multiplex PCR; TCRdb's copy keeps in-frame clones and lacks some. The table includes about 490,000 clones, 70% to 80% detected once. The donors were all Caucasian adults (living in Nashville, Tennessee). The germline V gene encodes CDR1 LNHDA and CDR2 SQIVND (reference sequence). The CDR3 loop spans 14 amino acids. V lost 5 bases, J lost 3 bases, and 11 bases lay in between. The sequence was collected from a woman between 40 and 50 years old in good health. Some clones in this sample may be carry-over from other donors' samples. V and J are TRBV19 and TRBJ1-5; D is uncertain. Sequencing was carried out using PBMCs. DNA for the CDR3: TGTGCCAGTAGTTTTACCGGGGACAATCAGCCCCAGCATTTT. Its translation: CASSFTGDNQPQHF.